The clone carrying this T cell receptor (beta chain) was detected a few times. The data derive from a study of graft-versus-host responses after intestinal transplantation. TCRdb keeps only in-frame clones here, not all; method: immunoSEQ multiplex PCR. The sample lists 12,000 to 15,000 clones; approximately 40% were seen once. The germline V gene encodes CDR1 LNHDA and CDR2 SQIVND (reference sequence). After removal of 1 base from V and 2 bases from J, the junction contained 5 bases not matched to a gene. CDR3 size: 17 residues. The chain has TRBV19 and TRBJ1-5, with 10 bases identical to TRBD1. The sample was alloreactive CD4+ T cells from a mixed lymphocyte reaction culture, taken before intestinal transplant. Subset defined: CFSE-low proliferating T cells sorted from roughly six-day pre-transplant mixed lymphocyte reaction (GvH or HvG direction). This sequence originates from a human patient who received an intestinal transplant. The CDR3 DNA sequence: TGTGCCAGTAGTATAGGGAGGGGGACAGGGGGCAATCAGCCCCAGCATTTT. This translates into CASSIGRGTGGNQPQHF.